This TCR beta chain was sequenced for a study of lymphopenia after photon versus proton radiotherapy. Study results and limitations: Post-nadir diversity loss with photons came from oligoclonal expansion, particularly CD8+ Temra cells. Photon-treated patients lost naive T cells and TCR diversity; proton-treated stayed stable.

This CDR3 comprises 16 residues. V dropped 2 bases and J dropped 5; count of bases not matched to a gene: 11. Germline V gene data show CDR1 as GTSNPN and CDR2 as SVGIG (reference sequence). TCRdb keeps only in-frame clones here, not all; method: immunoSEQ multiplex PCR. Of about 42,000 clones in the sample, approximately 80% were seen once. With regard to this clone: Its specificity is unknown.

This TCR derives from a woman in her 70s with pancreatic cancer. V and J are TRBV30 and TRBJ2-1, with 8 bases matching TRBD2. Sample: peripheral blood, taken from a patient treated with proton-based radiotherapy. CDR3 region: CAWSPISGLGNNEQFF. The CDR3 region has the DNA TGTGCCTGGAGTCCAATTTCGGGACTAGGCAACAATGAGCAGTTCTTC.